Included here is one T cell receptor beta chain sequence, with context. Germline V gene data show CDR1 as LGHNA and CDR2 as YNFKEQ. This CDR3 region has 18 residues. V gave up 1 base and J gave up 5 bases, with 20 bases separating them. This sample was taken from a study of T cell changes during pregnancy in multiple sclerosis. Data came from immunoSEQ multiplex PCR; TCRdb stores just in-frame clones and leaves some out. The profile shows 60,000 or so clones, 80% to 95% of them singletons. Sequenced material: peripheral blood, taken in the second trimester of pregnancy. The chain combines TRBV4-2 with TRBJ1-4, with D perhaps matching TRBD1 (6 bases). The sequence was obtained from a female donor in good health, enrolled as a control in a pregnancy study. CDR3 sequence reads: CASSQGKTGNPLNEKLFF. The CDR3 DNA reads TGTGCCAGCAGCCAAGGAAAGACAGGCAACCCTCTAAATGAAAAACTGTTTTTT.